This TCR beta chain was obtained from a study of neurological immune-mediated disorders (dated 2019 in TCRdb). Describing the broader study: Of the 35 or so multiple sclerosis patients, around 30 had relapsing-remitting MS and 3 had secondary progressive MS. Peripheral blood TCR-beta repertoires from HTLV-I-associated myelopathy (HAM/TSP) patients, multiple sclerosis patients and healthy controls were compared by UMI-based sequencing. Alongside PBMC samples, the set of some 98 TCR-beta libraries contained longitudinal samples, technical triplicates, and paired CD4+ and CD8+ T-cell subsets that had been sorted. The cohort comprised approximately 67 subjects: about 15 HAM/TSP patients, some 34 multiple sclerosis patients and 20 healthy controls.

Libraries from unsorted PBMCs were made from 2 million PBMCs kept in RNAlater at -80 degrees C until RNA extraction. Multiple sclerosis patients were enrolled in a US clinical protocol under which disease progression was evaluated by magnetic resonance imaging. Peripheral blood was subjected to Ficoll-Hypaque density gradient centrifugation to isolate PBMCs, which were then cryopreserved in liquid nitrogen. Findings and caveats that apply to the study as a whole: No identical CDR3 amino acid sequences were shared among expanded clones across subjects, suggesting private TCR-beta repertoires in all groups. In phylogenetic analysis, the repertoires of 18 of 34 MS patients grouped into a cluster of related CDR3 sequences, which suggests a possible signature at the repertoire level. No association of the MS cluster with clinical or MRI features was observed, and the need for larger cohorts was stated by the authors. TCR clonal expansion was highest in HAM/TSP patients and lowest in MS patients, with MS patients falling below even healthy controls.

This clonotype was recorded at least ten times. The antigen it binds to is not known. Within one base of it there is no much larger clone, and no base qualities were kept. Looking up the germline V gene (reference sequence) yields CDR1 DFQATT and CDR2 SNEGSKA. Trimming leaves V shorter by 3 bases and J shorter by 3 bases, with the junction holding 1 base beyond the gene matches. Inclusive of the bounding cysteine and phenylalanine, the CDR3 is 13 residues long. Only CDR3 DNA is held: 39 bases, read in frame from base 1. cDNA synthesis used template-switch 5'RACE with a primer carrying a 10-nucleotide random unique molecular identifier tagging each TCR transcript. Every sequencing run covered 15-18 subjects and yielded more than 180 million TCR-beta sequences. Total RNA was extracted with the RNeasy kit. TCR-beta VDJ regions were amplified with primers for the TCR constant region and the 5'RACE anchor, using the KAPA Real-time Library Amplification kit. A first PCR added sample indexes and Illumina adaptors, and a second PCR then raised library yield. The roughly 650 bp TCR product was size-selected on a 2% E-gel SizeSelection system after Ampure bead purification. Before pooling, library quality was checked on a Bioanalyzer, concentration was measured with Qubit, and libraries were quantified with the Kapa Library Quantification kit. An Illumina HiSeq 2500 was used to sequence the libraries paired-end at 2 x 150 bp. To increase sequence diversity, roughly 24-32% phiX was spiked into each library pool. As for the original processing: The UMI-based MiGEC pipeline processed quality-filtered reads and removed over 75% of raw TCR sequences during error correction. VDJ genes were aligned to IMGT germline references, and each clonotype was defined by a unique CDR3 amino acid sequence together with V-J genes. VDJtools evaluated clonal expansion, Shannon diversity and CDR3 relatedness (CalcPairwiseDistances, ClusterSamples); CLCbio workbench built phylogenetic trees. A clone was classed as expanded if it had 8 or more unique UMIs, a cutoff based on coefficient-of-variation modelling across technical triplicates. TCRdb reanalyzed the raw reads on its own, using fastp at Q25 for trimming and MiXCR for clone calling, and kept in-frame beta chains. Under each unique CDR3 protein, matching rows form one entry showing the most common genes and DNA. What appears here as the V and J calls and clone size reflects TCRdb's work, not the paper's. The sample has about 120,000 distinct CDR3 sequences on record, more than 2.5% of them singletons. About 1.2% of the sample goes to the ten largest clones.

The sequence was obtained from a woman in her 30s with multiple sclerosis. The rearrangement joined TRBV20-1 to TRBJ2-2; 7 nucleotides in the junction match TRBD2. The sequenced sample was PBMCs. The CDR3 here reads CSARAGDTGELFF. The DNA sequence is as follows: TGCAGTGCTAGGGCGGGGGACACCGGGGAGCTGTTTTTT.